This TCR beta chain was retrieved from a study of cytomegalovirus exposure and HLA in healthy donors. Overall study context: Approximately 81% of 398 genotyped donors fell in the Caucasian-associated ancestry cluster.

Healthy bone marrow donors supplied every sample. With 60 Vbeta and 13 Jbeta primers, the PCR was carried out. Profiling relied on immunoSEQ multiplex PCR, and the TCRdb table lists in-frame clones only, not all of them. This table holds about 100,000 clones, under 85% found once. Germline-derived CDR1 and CDR2 are SQVTM and ANQGSEA. V gave up 4 bases and J gave up 1 base, with 10 bases separating them. The length of the CDR3 is 13 residues. The receptor was isolated from a female donor in good health and CMV-seropositive. The sample taken for sequencing was PBMCs. V gene TRBV29-1 combines with J gene TRBJ2-5, with a weak D call TRBD1 (6 bases). The CDR3 DNA is TGCAGCGTTGTGGACAGCTTCCAAGAGACCCAGTACTTC. Its translation: CSVVDSFQETQYF.